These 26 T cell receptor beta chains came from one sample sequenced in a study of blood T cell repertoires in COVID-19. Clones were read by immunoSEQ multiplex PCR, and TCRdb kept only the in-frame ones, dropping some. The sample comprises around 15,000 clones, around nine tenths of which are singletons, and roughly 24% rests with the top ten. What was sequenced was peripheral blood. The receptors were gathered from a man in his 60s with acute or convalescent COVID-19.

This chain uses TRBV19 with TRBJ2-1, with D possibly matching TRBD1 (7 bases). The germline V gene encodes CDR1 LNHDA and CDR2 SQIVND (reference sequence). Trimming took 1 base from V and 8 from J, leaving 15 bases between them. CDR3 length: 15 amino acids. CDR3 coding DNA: TGTGCCAGTAGTATAGGGGGCAGGGGGGAGTATGAGCAGTTCTTC. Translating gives CASSIGGRGEYEQFF.

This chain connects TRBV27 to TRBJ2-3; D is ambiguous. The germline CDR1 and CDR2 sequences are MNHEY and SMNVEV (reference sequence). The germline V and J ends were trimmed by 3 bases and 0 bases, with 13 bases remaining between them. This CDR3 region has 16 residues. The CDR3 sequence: CASSFVYSISTDTQYF. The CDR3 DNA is TGTGCCAGCAGTTTTGTATATTCTATCAGCACAGATACGCAGTATTTT.

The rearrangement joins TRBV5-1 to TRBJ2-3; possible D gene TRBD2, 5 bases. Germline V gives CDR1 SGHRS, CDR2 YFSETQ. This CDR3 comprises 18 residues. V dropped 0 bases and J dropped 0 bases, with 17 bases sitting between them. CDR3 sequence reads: CASSLDSGISLSTDTQYF. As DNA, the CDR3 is TGCGCCAGCAGCTTGGACAGCGGAATAAGCCTTAGCACAGATACGCAGTATTTT.

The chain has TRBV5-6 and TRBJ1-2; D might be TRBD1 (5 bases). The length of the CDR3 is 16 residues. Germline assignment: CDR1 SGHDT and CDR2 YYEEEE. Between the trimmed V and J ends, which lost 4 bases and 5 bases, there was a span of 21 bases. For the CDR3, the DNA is TGTGCCAGCAGCCCCGGGCGGGCGGGGCAGTGGTATGGCTACACCTTC. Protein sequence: CASSPGRAGQWYGYTF.

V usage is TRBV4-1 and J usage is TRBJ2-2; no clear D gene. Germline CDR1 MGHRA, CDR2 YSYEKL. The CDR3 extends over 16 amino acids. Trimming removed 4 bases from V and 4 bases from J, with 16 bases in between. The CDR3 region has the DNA TGCGCCAGCAGCCGAGCCCCCTACTGGTTCACCGGGGAGCTGTTTTTT. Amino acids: CASSRAPYWFTGELFF.

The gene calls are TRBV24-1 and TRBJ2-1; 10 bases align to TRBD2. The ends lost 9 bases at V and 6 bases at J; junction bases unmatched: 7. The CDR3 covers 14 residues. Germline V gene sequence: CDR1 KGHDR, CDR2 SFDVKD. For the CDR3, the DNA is TGTGCCACCGGGATAGCGGGGGGCGTCAATGAGCAGTTCTTC. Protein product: CATGIAGGVNEQFF.

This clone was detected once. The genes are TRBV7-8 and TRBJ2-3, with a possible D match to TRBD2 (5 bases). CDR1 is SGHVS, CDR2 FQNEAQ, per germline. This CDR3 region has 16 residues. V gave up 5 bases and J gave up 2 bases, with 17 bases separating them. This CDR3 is CASSSGDSGYTDTQYF. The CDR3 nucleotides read TGTGCCAGCAGCAGCGGTGACTCCGGGTACACAGATACGCAGTATTTT.

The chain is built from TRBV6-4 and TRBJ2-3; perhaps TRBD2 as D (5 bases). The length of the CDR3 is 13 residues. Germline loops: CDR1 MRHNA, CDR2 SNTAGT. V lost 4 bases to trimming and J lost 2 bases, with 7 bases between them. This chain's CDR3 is CASSVGDTDTQYF. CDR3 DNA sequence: TGTGCCAGCAGTGTCGGGGACACAGATACGCAGTATTTT.

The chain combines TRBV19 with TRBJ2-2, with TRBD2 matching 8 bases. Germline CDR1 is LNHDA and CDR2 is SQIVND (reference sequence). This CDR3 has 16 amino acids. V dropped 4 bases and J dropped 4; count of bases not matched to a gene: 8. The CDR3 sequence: CASSRAGGAGTGELFF. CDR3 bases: TGTGCCAGTAGTAGGGCGGGGGGCGCGGGCACCGGGGAGCTGTTTTTT.

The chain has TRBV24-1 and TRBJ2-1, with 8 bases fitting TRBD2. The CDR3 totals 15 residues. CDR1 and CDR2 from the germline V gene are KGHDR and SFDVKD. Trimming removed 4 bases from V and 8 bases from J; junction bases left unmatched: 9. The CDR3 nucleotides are TGTGCCACCAGTGAAGCGGGAGTGGTTTGGGATGAGCAGTTCTTC. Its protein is CATSEAGVVWDEQFF.

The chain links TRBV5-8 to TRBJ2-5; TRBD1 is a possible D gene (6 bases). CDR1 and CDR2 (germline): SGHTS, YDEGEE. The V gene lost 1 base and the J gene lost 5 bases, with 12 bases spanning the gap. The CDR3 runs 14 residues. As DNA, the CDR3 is TGTGCCAGCAGCTTGCGGACAGTGCGCGAGACCCAGTACTTC. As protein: CASSLRTVRETQYF.

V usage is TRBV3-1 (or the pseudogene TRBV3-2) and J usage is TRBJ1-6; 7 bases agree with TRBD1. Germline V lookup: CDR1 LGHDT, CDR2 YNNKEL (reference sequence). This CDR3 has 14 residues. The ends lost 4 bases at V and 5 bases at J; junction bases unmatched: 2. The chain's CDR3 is CASSPGQNNSPLHF. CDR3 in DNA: TGTGCCAGCAGCCCGGGACAGAATAATTCACCCCTCCACTTT.

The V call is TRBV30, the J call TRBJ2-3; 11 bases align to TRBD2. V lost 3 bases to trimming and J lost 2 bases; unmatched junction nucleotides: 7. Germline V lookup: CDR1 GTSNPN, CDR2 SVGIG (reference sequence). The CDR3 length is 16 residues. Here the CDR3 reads CAWRGIAGGNTDTQYF. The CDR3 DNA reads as TGTGCCTGGAGGGGTATAGCGGGGGGGAACACAGATACGCAGTATTTT. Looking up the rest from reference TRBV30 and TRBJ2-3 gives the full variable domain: SQTIHQWPATLVQPVGSPLSLECTVEGTSNPNLYWYRQAAGRGLQLLFYSVGIGQISSEVPQNLSASRPQDRQFILSSKKLLLSDSGFYLCAWRGIAGGNTDTQYFGPGTRLTVL.

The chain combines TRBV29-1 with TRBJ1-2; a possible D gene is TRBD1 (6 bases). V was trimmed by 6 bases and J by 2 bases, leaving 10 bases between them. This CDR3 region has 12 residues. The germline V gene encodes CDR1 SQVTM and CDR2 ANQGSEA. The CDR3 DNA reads TGCAGCGTCCGGACAGCCAACTATGGCTACACCTTC. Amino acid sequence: CSVRTANYGYTF.

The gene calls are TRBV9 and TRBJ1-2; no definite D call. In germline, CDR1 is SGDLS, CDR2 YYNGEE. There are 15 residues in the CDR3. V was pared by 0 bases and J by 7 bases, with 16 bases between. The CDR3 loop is CASSVESRSVGGYTF. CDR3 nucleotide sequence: TGTGCCAGCAGCGTAGAGAGCCGGAGTGTGGGTGGCTACACCTTC.

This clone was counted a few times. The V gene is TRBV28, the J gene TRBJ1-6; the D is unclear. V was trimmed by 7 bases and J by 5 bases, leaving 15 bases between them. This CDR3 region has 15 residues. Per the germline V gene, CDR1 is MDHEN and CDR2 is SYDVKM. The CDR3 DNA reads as TGTGCCAGCACGTCCCTCCGGGGTAATAATTCACCCCTCCACTTT. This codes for CASTSLRGNNSPLHF.

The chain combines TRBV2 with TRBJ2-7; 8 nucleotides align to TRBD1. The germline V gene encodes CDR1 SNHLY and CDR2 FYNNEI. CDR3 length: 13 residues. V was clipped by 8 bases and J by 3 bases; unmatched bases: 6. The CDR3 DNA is TGTGCCAGCGGGGGACAGGTGATCTACGAGCAGTACTTC. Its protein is CASGGQVIYEQYF.

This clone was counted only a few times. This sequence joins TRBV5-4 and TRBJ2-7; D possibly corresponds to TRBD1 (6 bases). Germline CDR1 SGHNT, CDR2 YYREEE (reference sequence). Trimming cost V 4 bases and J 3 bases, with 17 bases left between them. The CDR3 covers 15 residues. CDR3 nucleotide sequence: TGTGCCAGCAGCGATCGTACAGGGTTCGGCTACGAGCAGTACTTC. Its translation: CASSDRTGFGYEQYF.

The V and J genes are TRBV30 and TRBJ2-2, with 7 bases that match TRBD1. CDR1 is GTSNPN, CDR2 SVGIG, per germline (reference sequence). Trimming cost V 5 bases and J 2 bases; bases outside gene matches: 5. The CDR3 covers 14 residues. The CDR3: CAWQQGTNTGELFF. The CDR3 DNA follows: TGTGCCTGGCAACAGGGGACCAACACCGGGGAGCTGTTTTTT.

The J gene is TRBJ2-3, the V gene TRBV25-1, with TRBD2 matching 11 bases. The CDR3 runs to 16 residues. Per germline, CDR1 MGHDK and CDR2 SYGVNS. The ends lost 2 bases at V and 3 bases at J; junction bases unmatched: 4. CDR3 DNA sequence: TGTGCCAGCAGTGAAGGGGCTAGCGGGAGGACAGATACGCAGTATTTT. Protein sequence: CASSEGASGRTDTQYF.

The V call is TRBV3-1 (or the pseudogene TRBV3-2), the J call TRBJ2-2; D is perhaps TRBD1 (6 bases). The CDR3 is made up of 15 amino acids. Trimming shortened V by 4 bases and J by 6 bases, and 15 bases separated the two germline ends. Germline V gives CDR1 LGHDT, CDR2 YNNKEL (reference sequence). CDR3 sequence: CASSPRLGTPGELFF. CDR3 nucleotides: TGTGCCAGCAGCCCACGACTGGGGACACCCGGGGAGCTGTTTTTT.

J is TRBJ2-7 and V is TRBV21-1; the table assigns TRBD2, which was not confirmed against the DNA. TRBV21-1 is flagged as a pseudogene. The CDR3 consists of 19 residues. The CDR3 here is CASSKEVEVAGVPSYEQYF. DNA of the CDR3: TGTGCCAGCAGCAAAGAGGTGGAGGTTGCAGGTGTCCCTTCCTACGAGCAGTACTTC.

The CDR3 bases are TGTGCCAGCAGCCTTACAGGGAGCAGTCACAATGAGCAGTTCTTC. The encoded protein is CASSLTGSSHNEQFF. The gene calls are TRBV5-4 and TRBJ2-1, with D maybe TRBD1 (6 bases). The CDR3 contains 15 residues. The germline V gene has CDR1 SGHNT and CDR2 YYREEE (reference sequence). Trimming took 4 bases from V and 5 from J, leaving 16 bases between them.

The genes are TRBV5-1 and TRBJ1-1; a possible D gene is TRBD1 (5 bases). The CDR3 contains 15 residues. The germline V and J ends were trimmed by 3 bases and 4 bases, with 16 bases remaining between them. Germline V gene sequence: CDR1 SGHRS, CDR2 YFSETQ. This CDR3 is CASSSRTGVVTEAFF. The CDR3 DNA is TGCGCCAGCAGCTCTAGGACGGGGGTGGTCACTGAAGCTTTCTTT.

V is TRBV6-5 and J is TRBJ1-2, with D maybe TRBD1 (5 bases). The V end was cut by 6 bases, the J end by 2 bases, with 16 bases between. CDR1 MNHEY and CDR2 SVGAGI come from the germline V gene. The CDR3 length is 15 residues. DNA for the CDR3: TGTGCCAGCAGCTCGGGGGGAATTGGGAACTATGGCTACACCTTC. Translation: CASSSGGIGNYGYTF.

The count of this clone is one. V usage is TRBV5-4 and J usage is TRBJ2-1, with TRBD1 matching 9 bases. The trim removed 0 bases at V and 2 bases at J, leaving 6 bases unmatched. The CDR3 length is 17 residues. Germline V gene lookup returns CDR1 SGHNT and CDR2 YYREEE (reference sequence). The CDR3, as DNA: TGTGCCAGCAGCTTGGCCGCTGGACAGGGGACCTACAATGAGCAGTTCTTC. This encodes CASSLAAGQGTYNEQFF.